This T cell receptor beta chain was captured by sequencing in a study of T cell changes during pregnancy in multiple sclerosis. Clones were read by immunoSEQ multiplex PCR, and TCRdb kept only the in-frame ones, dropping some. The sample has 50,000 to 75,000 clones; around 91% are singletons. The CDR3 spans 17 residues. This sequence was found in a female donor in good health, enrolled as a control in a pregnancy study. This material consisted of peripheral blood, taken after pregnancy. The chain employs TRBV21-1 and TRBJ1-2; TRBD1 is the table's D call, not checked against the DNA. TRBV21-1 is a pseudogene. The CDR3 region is CASSNDTGIDINYGYTF. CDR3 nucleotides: TGTGCCAGCAGCAATGACACAGGGATTGACATTAACTATGGCTACACCTTC.